These 30 T cell receptor beta chains were all obtained from the same sample, sequenced in a study of cytomegalovirus exposure and HLA in healthy donors. The PCR had 60 Vbeta and 13 Jbeta primers. Produced via immunoSEQ multiplex PCR; TCRdb's table is partial and in-frame only. This sample has 100,000 to 150,000 clones, with roughly 80% found just once. What was sequenced was PBMCs. These receptors were taken from a young man in good health and CMV-seropositive.

The chain employs TRBV19 and TRBJ2-7, with TRBD2 matching over 7 bases. Germline-derived CDR1 and CDR2 are LNHDA and SQIVND (reference sequence). Losses at the gene ends were 3 bases for V and 2 bases for J; bases not matched to a gene: 16. The CDR3 extends over 18 amino acids. CDR3 DNA: TGTGCCAGTAGTATCCAGCCCGTCCTTGAGACTAGCACCTACGAGCAGTACTTC. Protein product: CASSIQPVLETSTYEQYF.

The CDR3 spells CASGGLAGVTGELFF. The CDR3 nucleotides are TGTGCCAGCGGAGGACTAGCGGGGGTCACCGGGGAGCTGTTTTTT. The genes are TRBV2 and TRBJ2-2, with 13 bases identical to TRBD2. The CDR3 is made up of 15 amino acids. Trimming took 8 bases from V and 4 from J; bases not matched to a gene: 4. The germline V gene has CDR1 SNHLY and CDR2 FYNNEI.

The chain carries TRBV5-4 and TRBJ2-5; 11 bases map to TRBD2. The V segment lost 0 bases and the J segment 0 bases; nucleotides outside the gene matches: 7. The germline gives CDR1 SGHNT, CDR2 YYREEE (reference sequence). The CDR3 is 18 residues long. CDR3 in amino acids: CASSLGAPTSGNQETQYF. CDR3 nucleotides: TGTGCCAGCAGCTTGGGGGCCCCGACTAGCGGGAACCAAGAGACCCAGTACTTC.

This rearrangement joins TRBV19 to TRBJ1-5; TRBD1 aligns across 8 bases. The V segment lost 7 bases and the J segment 6 bases; nucleotides outside the gene matches: 17. This CDR3 spans 17 amino acids. From germline, CDR1 is LNHDA and CDR2 SQIVND (reference sequence). CDR3 coding DNA: TGTGCCAGTACCCAACGACCCTGGACAGGGCAGGGTCAGCCCCAGCATTTT. It is translated as CASTQRPWTGQGQPQHF.

The genes are TRBV4-3 and TRBJ2-1, with TRBD1 identical over 7 bases. CDR1 and CDR2 (germline): LGHNA, YSLEER. V shed 2 bases and J 4 bases; nucleotides not matched to a gene: 8. The CDR3 length is 16 residues. CDR3 region: CASSQNRDSKYNEQFF. In DNA, the CDR3 is TGCGCCAGCAGCCAAAACCGGGACAGCAAATACAATGAGCAGTTCTTC.

This clone has only a few counts. The J gene is TRBJ1-1, the V gene TRBV30; a weak D match, TRBD1 (5 bases). This CDR3 spans 12 amino acids. The germline V gene has CDR1 GTSNPN and CDR2 SVGIG (reference sequence). V was shortened by 5 bases and J by 3 bases, with 10 bases between the two germline ends. This chain's CDR3 is CAWGAADTEAFF. The CDR3 nucleotides read TGTGCCTGGGGGGCCGCGGACACTGAAGCTTTCTTT.

This sequence joins TRBV27 and TRBJ1-5; 9 nucleotides agree with TRBD1. The CDR3 has 13 residues. Germline V gene sequence: CDR1 MNHEY, CDR2 SMNVEV (reference sequence). With 9 bases clipped from V and 7 bases from J, the junction kept 7 bases outside the gene matches. CDR3 sequence (DNA): TGTGCCAGTAGGGACAGGGAAGTCCAGCCCCAGCATTTT. Residues: CASRDREVQPQHF.

This chain links TRBV5-1 with TRBJ1-4; the match to TRBD1 covers 9 bases. Germline trimming cut 4 bases from V and 8 bases from J; bases unmatched to any gene: 6. CDR3 size: 14 residues. Per germline, CDR1 SGHRS and CDR2 YFSETQ. The DNA for the CDR3 is TGCGCCAGCAGCACGGGACAGGGAATCGAAAAACTGTTTTTT. Translation: CASSTGQGIEKLFF.

V and J are TRBV5-1 and TRBJ1-1; D may be TRBD1 (5 bases). CDR3 length equals 16 residues. The V gene lost 0 bases and the J gene lost 0 bases, with 12 bases spanning the gap. Germline-derived CDR1 and CDR2 are SGHRS and YFSETQ. The DNA for the CDR3 is TGCGCCAGCAGCTTGGTATTCGGGGGATTGAACACTGAAGCTTTCTTT. Protein: CASSLVFGGLNTEAFF.

The V call is TRBV9, the J call TRBJ2-2, with D perhaps matching TRBD1 (6 bases). V gave up 3 bases and J gave up 5 bases, with 8 bases separating them. From germline, CDR1 is SGDLS and CDR2 YYNGEE. The CDR3 loop spans 13 amino acids. CDR3 DNA sequence: TGTGCCAGCAGCGACAGGGCTACCGGGGAGCTGTTTTTT. This codes for CASSDRATGELFF.

The chain combines TRBV5-4 with TRBJ2-7; TRBD1 is a possible D gene (5 bases). Per germline, CDR1 SGHNT and CDR2 YYREEE (reference sequence). This CDR3 has 15 residues. Trimming stripped 0 bases from V and 2 bases from J, with 12 bases between. The CDR3 spells CASSLEVAGTYEQYF. CDR3 bases: TGTGCCAGCAGCTTGGAGGTTGCAGGGACCTACGAGCAGTACTTC. Full variable domain (missing parts from reference TRBV5-4 and TRBJ2-7): ETGVTQSPTHLIKTRGQQVTLRCSSQSGHNTVSWYQQALGQGPQFIFQYYREEENGRGNFPPRFSGLQFPNYSSELNVNALELDDSALYLCASSLEVAGTYEQYFGPGTRLTVT.

The genes are TRBV19 and TRBJ2-3; 8 nucleotides line up with TRBD2. Germline V gene lookup returns CDR1 LNHDA and CDR2 SQIVND (reference sequence). Unmatched junction bases numbered 2, after V lost 3 bases and J lost 0 bases. The CDR3 contains 15 residues. CDR3 nucleotides: TGTGCCAGTAGTATTCAGCGGGGGAGCACAGATACGCAGTATTTT. It translates to CASSIQRGSTDTQYF.

This chain links TRBV5-8 with TRBJ2-5; 14 bases map to TRBD2. Unmatched junction bases numbered 13, after V lost 0 bases and J lost 12 bases. This CDR3 is built from 17 residues. Germline values: CDR1 SGHTS, CDR2 YDEGEE. The CDR3 DNA sequence: TGTGCCAGCAGCTTGGGTGCGCAGGGGACTAGCGGGAGACAGGAGTACTTC. Its translation is CASSLGAQGTSGRQEYF.

The V and J genes are TRBV6-5 and TRBJ2-7, with 9 bases that match TRBD1. Losses at the gene ends were 6 bases for V and 2 bases for J; bases not matched to a gene: 2. CDR1 MNHEY and CDR2 SVGAGI come from the germline V gene. This CDR3 has 13 residues. CDR3 DNA sequence: TGTGCCAGCAGCCGGACAGGGGCCTACGAGCAGTACTTC. This codes for CASSRTGAYEQYF.

This clone was found a few times. This rearrangement joins TRBV19 to TRBJ1-1, with a possible D match to TRBD1 (5 bases). Trimming shortened V by 3 bases and J by 1 base, and 9 bases separated the two germline ends. The germline CDR1 and CDR2 sequences are LNHDA and SQIVND (reference sequence). The CDR3 contains 14 residues. CDR3: CASSIKGPNTEAFF. CDR3 coding DNA: TGTGCCAGTAGTATTAAGGGGCCGAACACTGAAGCTTTCTTT.

This clone came up a few times. The chain recombines TRBV30 with TRBJ1-5, with D tentatively TRBD1 (5 bases). Germline-derived CDR1 and CDR2 are GTSNPN and SVGIG (reference sequence). V was clipped by 7 bases and J by 7 bases, with 17 bases between them. The CDR3 sequence is 13 residues long. DNA of the CDR3: TGTGCCTTTGAAGGGGTAGAAGGCCAGCCCCAGCATTTT. This translates into CAFEGVEGQPQHF.

The V gene is TRBV27, the J gene TRBJ1-1; weak D call: TRBD1 (5 bases). Germline V CDR1 and CDR2: MNHEY, SMNVEV (reference sequence). V lost 1 base and J lost 4, with 19 bases in between. This CDR3 is built from 17 residues. In nucleotides, the CDR3 is TGTGCCAGCAGTTTATTTGGGATGGACATAGCATCCACTGAAGCTTTCTTT. It codes for CASSLFGMDIASTEAFF.

The chain combines TRBV7-2 with TRBJ2-7; 10 nucleotides align to TRBD1. The CDR3 sequence is 16 residues long. The V gene's germline CDR1 is SGHTA and CDR2 FQGNSA. The junction had 7 bases not matched to a gene; V was cut back by 1 base and J by 4 bases. CDR3 nucleotide sequence: TGTGCCAGCAGCTTAGATGGGACAGGGGTAGGTTACGAGCAGTACTTC. It yields the protein CASSLDGTGVGYEQYF. Based on the CDR3 plus reference TRBV7-2 and TRBJ2-7, the full variable domain is GAGVSQSPSNKVTEKGKDVELRCDPISGHTALYWYRQSLGQGLEFLIYFQGNSAPDKSGLPSDRFSAERTGGSVSTLTIQRTQQEDSAVYLCASSLDGTGVGYEQYFGPGTRLTVT.

The chain combines TRBV19 with TRBJ1-1; the D is unclear. The germline gives CDR1 LNHDA, CDR2 SQIVND (reference sequence). This CDR3 has 13 amino acids. V was cut by 3 bases and J by 9 bases, with 14 bases left in between. The CDR3 here is CASSIQDSRQAFF. The DNA for the CDR3 is TGTGCCAGTAGTATTCAAGATTCCAGGCAAGCTTTCTTT.

This chain links TRBV6-4 with TRBJ2-2; D not resolved. The germline V and J ends were trimmed by 2 bases and 3 bases, with 4 bases remaining between them. The CDR3 is 13 residues long. CDR1 MRHNA and CDR2 SNTAGT come from the germline V gene. The CDR3 DNA reads TGTGCCAGCAGTGACCTCGACACCGGGGAGCTGTTTTTT. It encodes CASSDLDTGELFF.

The chain has TRBV18 and TRBJ1-2, with 7 bases fitting TRBD1. Trimming removed 5 bases from V and 1 base from J; junction bases left unmatched: 10. The CDR3 contains 16 residues. Germline lookup yields CDR1 KGHSH and CDR2 LQKENI. This chain's CDR3 is CASSDTRQGINYGYTF. Here the CDR3 DNA reads TGTGCCAGCTCAGACACGAGACAGGGCATTAACTATGGCTACACCTTC.

The chain recombines TRBV13 with TRBJ2-4; TRBD2 matches 12 bases. Germline values: CDR1 PRHDT, CDR2 FYEKMQ (reference sequence). The V and J ends lost 4 bases and 0 bases, in that order; junction bases with no gene match: 7. The CDR3 spans 18 residues. The CDR3 DNA reads TGTGCCAGCAGCTCTAGCGGGAGGGCGGGAGTAGCCAAAAACATTCAGTACTTC. As protein: CASSSSGRAGVAKNIQYF.

The V gene is TRBV30, the J gene TRBJ1-3; D uncertain. Germline V CDR1 and CDR2: GTSNPN, SVGIG (reference sequence). Trimming stripped 6 bases from V and 0 bases from J, with 12 bases between. The CDR3 has 14 amino acids. This CDR3 is CACAGSSSGNTIYF. The CDR3 DNA sequence: TGTGCCTGTGCAGGTTCCTCCTCTGGAAACACCATATATTTT. The full variable domain, rest sourced from reference TRBV30 and TRBJ1-3, is SQTIHQWPATLVQPVGSPLSLECTVEGTSNPNLYWYRQAAGRGLQLLFYSVGIGQISSEVPQNLSASRPQDRQFILSSKKLLLSDSGFYLCACAGSSSGNTIYFGEGSWLTVV.

The rearrangement joins TRBV11-2 to TRBJ2-7, with TRBD2 as a possible D gene (6 bases). Germline V lookup: CDR1 SGHAT, CDR2 FQNNGV. The V end was cut by 1 base, the J end by 4 bases, with 8 bases between. The CDR3 length is 13 residues. CDR3 nucleotide sequence: TGTGCCAGCAGCTTAGGGAGGGGATACGAGCAGTACTTC. Its protein is CASSLGRGYEQYF.

The V gene is TRBV7-2, the J gene TRBJ1-1, with D unclear. The germline V and J ends were trimmed by 1 base and 5 bases, with 14 bases remaining between them. The CDR3 sequence is 15 residues long. Germline-derived CDR1 and CDR2 are SGHTA and FQGNSA. DNA for the CDR3: TGTGCCAGCAGCTTAGTGCGGGGAGTCGGAACTGAAGCTTTCTTT. Its translation is CASSLVRGVGTEAFF. The variable domain in full, with the rest retrieved from reference TRBV7-2 and TRBJ1-1, is GAGVSQSPSNKVTEKGKDVELRCDPISGHTALYWYRQSLGQGLEFLIYFQGNSAPDKSGLPSDRFSAERTGGSVSTLTIQRTQQEDSAVYLCASSLVRGVGTEAFFGQGTRLTVV.

This clone was counted only a few times. V usage is TRBV28 and J usage is TRBJ1-2; a possible D gene is TRBD1 (5 bases). The CDR3 consists of 15 residues. Trimming removed 4 bases from V and 4 bases from J, with 16 bases in between. In germline, CDR1 is MDHEN, CDR2 SYDVKM. This chain's CDR3 is CASSSQGRDFYGYTF. The DNA of the CDR3 is TGTGCCAGCAGTTCACAAGGACGGGACTTCTATGGCTACACCTTC.

The chain has TRBV30 and TRBJ2-3; maybe TRBD1 (7 bases). The CDR3 has 19 amino acids. V lost 3 bases and J 6 bases, leaving 31 bases between the germline ends. CDR1 and CDR2 from the germline V gene are GTSNPN and SVGIG (reference sequence). The CDR3 region has the DNA TGTGCCTGGAGAGCGACAGGGCTCACTAGCCGGTCAATTGGGGATACGCAGTATTTT. Protein: CAWRATGLTSRSIGDTQYF.

V is TRBV9 and J is TRBJ2-5; D perhaps matches TRBD2 (6 bases). This CDR3 is built from 15 residues. The germline CDR1 and CDR2 sequences are SGDLS and YYNGEE. V lost 3 bases and J 7 bases, leaving 19 bases between the germline ends. This CDR3 is CASSASRGLPMTQYF. The CDR3, as DNA: TGTGCCAGCAGCGCCTCGCGGGGACTGCCAATGACCCAGTACTTC.

CDR3 protein: CASSQETGNQPQHF. CDR3 in DNA: TGTGCCAGCAGCCAAGAAACAGGCAATCAGCCCCAGCATTTT. The V call is TRBV4-2, the J call TRBJ1-5; D remains ambiguous. Per germline, CDR1 LGHNA and CDR2 YNFKEQ. V was clipped by 0 bases and J by 2 bases, with 5 bases between them. CDR3 length: 14 amino acids.

CDR3 sequence: CASSLDGSSTDTQYF. The CDR3 DNA sequence: TGTGCCAGCAGTTTAGACGGGAGCTCAACAGATACGCAGTATTTT. This chain connects TRBV27 to TRBJ2-3; possibly TRBD2 for D (6 bases). This CDR3 spans 15 amino acids. Trimming left V 2 bases short and J 3 bases short, with 12 bases between. Germline V lookup: CDR1 MNHEY, CDR2 SMNVEV (reference sequence).